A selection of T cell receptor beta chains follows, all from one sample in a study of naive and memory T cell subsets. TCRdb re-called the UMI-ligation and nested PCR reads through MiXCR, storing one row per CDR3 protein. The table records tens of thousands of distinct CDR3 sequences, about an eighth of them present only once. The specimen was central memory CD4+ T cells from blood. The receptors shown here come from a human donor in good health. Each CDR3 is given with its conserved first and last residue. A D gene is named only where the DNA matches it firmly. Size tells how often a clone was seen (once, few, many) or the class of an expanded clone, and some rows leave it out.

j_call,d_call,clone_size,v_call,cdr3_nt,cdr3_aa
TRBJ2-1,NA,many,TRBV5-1,TGCGCCAGCAGCTTGGTTCCTAGCCAACAATGGGAGCAGTTCTTC,CASSLVPSQQWEQFF
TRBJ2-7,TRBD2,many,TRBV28,TGTGCCAGCAGCTTACGCCCGGGACTAGCGGGCCTCCACCCCTACGAGCAGTACTTC,CASSLRPGLAGLHPYEQYF
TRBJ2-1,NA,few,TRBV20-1,TGCAGTGCTTCCGGGCTAAACTCCTACAATGAGCAGTTCTTC,CSASGLNSYNEQFF
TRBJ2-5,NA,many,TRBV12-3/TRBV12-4,TGTGCCAGCAGTTTGGGCAACAAGGAGACCCAGTACTTC,CASSLGNKETQYF
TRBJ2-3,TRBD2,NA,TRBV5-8,TGTGCCAGCAGCTTGGGACTAGCGGCCCTCGGAGCCACAGATACGCAGTATTTT,CASSLGLAALGATDTQYF
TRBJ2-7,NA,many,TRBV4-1,TGCGCCAGCAGCCAAGGCCGCGGAAGCTCCTACGAGCAGTACTTC,CASSQGRGSSYEQYF
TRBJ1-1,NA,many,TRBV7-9,TGTGCCTGCCCGGGAATCGGGACTCCACTATGGAGAGCTTTCTTT,CACPGIGTPLWRAFF
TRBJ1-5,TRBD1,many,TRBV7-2,TGTGCCAGCAGCTCCAGGACAGGTTCGGACCAGCCCCAGCATTTT,CASSSRTGSDQPQHF
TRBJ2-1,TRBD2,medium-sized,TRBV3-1,TGTGCCAGCAGCCCGCCCTGGGGGGGGTATAGCAATGAGCAGTTCTTC,CASSPPWGGYSNEQFF
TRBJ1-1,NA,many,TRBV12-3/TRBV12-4,TGTGCCAGCAGTCCCCGACAAGGGAAGAACACTGAAGCTTTCTTT,CASSPRQGKNTEAFF
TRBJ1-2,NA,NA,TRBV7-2,TGTGCCAGCAGCCCCTCTATCACGGATAACTATGGCTACACCTTC,CASSPSITDNYGYTF
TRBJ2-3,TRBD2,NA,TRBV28,TGTGCCAGCAGTGGGCGGGAGAGGCGCACAGATACGCAGTATTTT,CASSGRERRTDTQYF
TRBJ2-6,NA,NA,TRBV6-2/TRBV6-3,TGTGCCAGCAGCGCAGCCCCATCTGGGGCCAACGTCCTGACTTTC,CASSAAPSGANVLTF